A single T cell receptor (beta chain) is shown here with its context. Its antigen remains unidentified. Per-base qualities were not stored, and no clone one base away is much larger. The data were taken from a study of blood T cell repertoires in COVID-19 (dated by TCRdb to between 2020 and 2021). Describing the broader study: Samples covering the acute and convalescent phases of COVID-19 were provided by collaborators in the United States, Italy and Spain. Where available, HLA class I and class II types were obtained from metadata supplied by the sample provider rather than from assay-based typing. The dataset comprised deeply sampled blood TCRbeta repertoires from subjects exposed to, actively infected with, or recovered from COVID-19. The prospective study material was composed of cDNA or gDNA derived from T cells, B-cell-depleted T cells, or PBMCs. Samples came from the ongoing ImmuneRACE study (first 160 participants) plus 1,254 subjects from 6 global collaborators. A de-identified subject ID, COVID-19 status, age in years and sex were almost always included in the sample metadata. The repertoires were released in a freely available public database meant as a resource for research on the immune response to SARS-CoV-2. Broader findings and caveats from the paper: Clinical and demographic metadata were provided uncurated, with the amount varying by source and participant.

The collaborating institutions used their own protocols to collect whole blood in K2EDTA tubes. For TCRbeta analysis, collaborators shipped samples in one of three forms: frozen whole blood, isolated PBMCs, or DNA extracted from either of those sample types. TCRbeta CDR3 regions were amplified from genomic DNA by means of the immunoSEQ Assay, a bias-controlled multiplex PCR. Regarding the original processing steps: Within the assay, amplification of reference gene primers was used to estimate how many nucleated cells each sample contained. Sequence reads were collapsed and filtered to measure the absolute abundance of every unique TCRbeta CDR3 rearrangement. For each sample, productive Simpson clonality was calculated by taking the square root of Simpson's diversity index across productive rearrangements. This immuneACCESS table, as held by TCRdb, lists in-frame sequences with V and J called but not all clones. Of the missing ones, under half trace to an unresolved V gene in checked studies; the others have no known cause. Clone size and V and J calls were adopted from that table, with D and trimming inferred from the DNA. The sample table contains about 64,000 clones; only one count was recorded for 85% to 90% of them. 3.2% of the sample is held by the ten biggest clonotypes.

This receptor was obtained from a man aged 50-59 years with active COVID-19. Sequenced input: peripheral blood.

The nucleotide sequence is given as TGTGCCAGCAGTTATCGGCTAGAGAGCAATGAGCAGTTCTTC. Translated, this is CASSYRLESNEQFF. Here the chain combines TRBV6-2 or TRBV6-3 and TRBJ2-1; a confident D gene designation cannot be given. Cut back by 3 bases and 6 bases, the V and J ends lie 12 bases apart. The germline V gene gives CDR1 as MNHEY and CDR2 as SVGEGT. Spanning cysteine to phenylalanine, the CDR3 consists of 14 amino acids. The DNA shown is the 42-base CDR3, in frame from base 1.